The clone carrying this T cell receptor beta chain appeared many times. An end of the junction does not agree with germline; a read error may underlie this. These data come from a study of T-cell memory formation after mild COVID-19. TCRdb passed the 5' RACE reads through MiXCR, listing each CDR3 protein once. The repertoire holds approximately 260,000 distinct CDR3 sequences, with about 20% as singletons. The CDR3 covers 12 residues. The chain is built from TRBV12-3 or TRBV12-4 and TRBJ2-7, with D perhaps TRBD1 (6 bases). The source material was PBMCs or a T cell subset sorted from them (not recorded which). This TCR was sampled from a man between 18 and 29 years old who had mild COVID-19 (a few samples of this study predate the infection). Cell type and time point are not known. The CDR3 bases are TGTGCCAGCACTCTTCAATCCGGGACACCCATCTTC. Translation: CASTLQSGTPIF.